The TCR beta chain under discussion was sequenced for a study of control samples from healthy donors and cancer patients. Germline V lookup: CDR1 SQVTM, CDR2 ANQGSEA. V trimming: 7 bases; J trimming: 0 bases; junction bases outside the gene matches: 7. This CDR3 is 14 amino acids long. Clones were sequenced by immunoSEQ multiplex PCR, and TCRdb holds only the in-frame ones, with some missing. The repertoire holds approximately 26,000 clones, with more than 75% as singletons. This receptor was taken from a man aged 55-75 years with colorectal cancer. This chain links TRBV29-1 with TRBJ1-1; 8 bases are a match to TRBD1. Material: PBMCs. The CDR3 DNA reads TGCAGCGGCGGGACAGGCGCATTGAACACTGAAGCTTTCTTT. As protein: CSGGTGALNTEAFF. Using reference TRBV29-1 and TRBJ1-1 for the parts outside the CDR3, the full variable domain is SAVISQKPSRDICQRGTSLTIQCQVDSQVTMMFWYRQQPGQSLTLIATANQGSEATYESGFVIDKFPISRPNLTFSTLTVSNMSPEDSSIYLCSGGTGALNTEAFFGQGTRLTVV.